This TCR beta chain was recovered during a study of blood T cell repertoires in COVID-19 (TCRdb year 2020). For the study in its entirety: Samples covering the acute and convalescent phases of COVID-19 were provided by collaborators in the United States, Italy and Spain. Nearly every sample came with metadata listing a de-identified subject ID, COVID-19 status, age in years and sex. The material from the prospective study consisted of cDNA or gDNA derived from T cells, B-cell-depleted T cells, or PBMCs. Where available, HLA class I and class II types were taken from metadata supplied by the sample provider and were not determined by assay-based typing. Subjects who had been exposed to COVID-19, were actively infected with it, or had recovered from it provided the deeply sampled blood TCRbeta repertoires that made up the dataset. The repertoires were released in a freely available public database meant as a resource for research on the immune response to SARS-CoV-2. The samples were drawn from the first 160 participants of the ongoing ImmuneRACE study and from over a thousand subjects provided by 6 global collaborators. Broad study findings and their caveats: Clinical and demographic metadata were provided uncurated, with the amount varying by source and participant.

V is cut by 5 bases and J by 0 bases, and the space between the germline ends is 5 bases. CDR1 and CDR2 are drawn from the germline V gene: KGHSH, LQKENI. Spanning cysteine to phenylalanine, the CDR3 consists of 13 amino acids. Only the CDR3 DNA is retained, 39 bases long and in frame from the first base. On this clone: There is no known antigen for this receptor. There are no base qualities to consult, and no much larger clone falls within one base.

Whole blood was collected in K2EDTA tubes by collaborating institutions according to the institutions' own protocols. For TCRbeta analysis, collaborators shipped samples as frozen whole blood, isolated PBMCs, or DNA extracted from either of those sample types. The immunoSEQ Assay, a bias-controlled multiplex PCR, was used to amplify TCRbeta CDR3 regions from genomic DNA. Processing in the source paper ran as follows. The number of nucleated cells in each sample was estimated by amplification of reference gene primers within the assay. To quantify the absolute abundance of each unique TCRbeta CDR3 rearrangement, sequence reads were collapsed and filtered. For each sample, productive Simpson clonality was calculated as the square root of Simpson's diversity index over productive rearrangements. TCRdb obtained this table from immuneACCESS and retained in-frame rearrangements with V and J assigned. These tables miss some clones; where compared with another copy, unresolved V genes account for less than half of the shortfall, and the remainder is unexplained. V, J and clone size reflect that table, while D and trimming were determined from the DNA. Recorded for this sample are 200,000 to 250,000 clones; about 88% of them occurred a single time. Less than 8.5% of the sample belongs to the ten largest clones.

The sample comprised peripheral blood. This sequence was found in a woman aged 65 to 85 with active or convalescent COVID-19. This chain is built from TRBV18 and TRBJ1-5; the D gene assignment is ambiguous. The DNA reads TGTGCCAGCTCAACTAATAGCAATCAGCCCCAGCATTTT. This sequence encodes CASSTNSNQPQHF. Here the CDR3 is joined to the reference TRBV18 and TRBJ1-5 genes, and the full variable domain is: NAGVMQNPRHLVRRRGQEARLRCSPMKGHSHVYWYRQLPEEGLKFMVYLQKENIIDESGMPKERFSAEFPKEGPSILRIQQVVRGDSAAYFCASSTNSNQPQHFGDGTRLSIL.